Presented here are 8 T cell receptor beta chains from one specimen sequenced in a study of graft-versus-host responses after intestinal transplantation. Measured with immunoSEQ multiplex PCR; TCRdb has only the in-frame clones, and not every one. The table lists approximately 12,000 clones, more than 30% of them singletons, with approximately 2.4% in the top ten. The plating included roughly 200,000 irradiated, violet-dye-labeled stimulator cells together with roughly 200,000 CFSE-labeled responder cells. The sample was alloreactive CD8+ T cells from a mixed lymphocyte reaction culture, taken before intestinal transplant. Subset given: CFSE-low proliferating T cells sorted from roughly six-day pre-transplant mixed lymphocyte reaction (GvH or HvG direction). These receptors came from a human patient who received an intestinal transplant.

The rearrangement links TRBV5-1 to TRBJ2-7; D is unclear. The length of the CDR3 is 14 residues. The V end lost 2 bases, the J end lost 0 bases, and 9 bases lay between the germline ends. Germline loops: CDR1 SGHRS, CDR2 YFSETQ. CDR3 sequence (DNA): TGCGCCAGCAGCTTAGGCCAGGACTCCTACGAGCAGTACTTC. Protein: CASSLGQDSYEQYF.

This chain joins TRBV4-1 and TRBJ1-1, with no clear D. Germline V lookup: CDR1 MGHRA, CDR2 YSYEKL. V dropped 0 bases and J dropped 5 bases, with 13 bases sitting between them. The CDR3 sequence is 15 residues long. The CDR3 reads CASSQEMGKGTEAFF. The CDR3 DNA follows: TGCGCCAGCAGCCAAGAGATGGGGAAAGGTACTGAAGCTTTCTTT.

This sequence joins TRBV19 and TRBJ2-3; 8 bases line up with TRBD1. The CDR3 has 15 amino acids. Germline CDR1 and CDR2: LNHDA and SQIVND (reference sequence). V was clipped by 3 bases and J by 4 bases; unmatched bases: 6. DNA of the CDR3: TGTGCCAGTAGTATCCACAGGGGGGTTGCAGATACGCAGTATTTT. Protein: CASSIHRGVADTQYF.

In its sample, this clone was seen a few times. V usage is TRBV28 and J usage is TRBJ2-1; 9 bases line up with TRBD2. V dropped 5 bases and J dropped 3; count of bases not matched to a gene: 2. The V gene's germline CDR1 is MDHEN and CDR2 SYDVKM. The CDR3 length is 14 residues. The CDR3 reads CASSPSGVYNEQFF. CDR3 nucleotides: TGTGCCAGCAGTCCTAGCGGGGTCTACAATGAGCAGTTCTTC.

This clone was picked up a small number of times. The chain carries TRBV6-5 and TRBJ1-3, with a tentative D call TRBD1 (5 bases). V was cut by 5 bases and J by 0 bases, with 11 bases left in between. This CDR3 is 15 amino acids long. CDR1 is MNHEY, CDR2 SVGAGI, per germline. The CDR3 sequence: CASSPQGVSGNTIYF. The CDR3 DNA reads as TGTGCCAGCAGTCCCCAGGGAGTCTCTGGAAACACCATATATTTT.

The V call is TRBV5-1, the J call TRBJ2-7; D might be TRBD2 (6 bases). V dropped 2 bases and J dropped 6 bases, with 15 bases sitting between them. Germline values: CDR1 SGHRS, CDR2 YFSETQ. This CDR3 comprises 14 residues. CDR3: CASSFVPTTSEQYF. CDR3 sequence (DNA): TGCGCCAGCAGCTTTGTGCCAACGACTAGCGAGCAGTACTTC.

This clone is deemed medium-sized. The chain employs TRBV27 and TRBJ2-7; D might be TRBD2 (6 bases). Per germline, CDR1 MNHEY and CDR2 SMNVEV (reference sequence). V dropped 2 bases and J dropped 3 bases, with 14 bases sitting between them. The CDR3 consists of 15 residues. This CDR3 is CASSLRGLSLYEQYF. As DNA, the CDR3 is TGTGCCAGCAGTTTAAGGGGACTCTCTCTCTACGAGCAGTACTTC.

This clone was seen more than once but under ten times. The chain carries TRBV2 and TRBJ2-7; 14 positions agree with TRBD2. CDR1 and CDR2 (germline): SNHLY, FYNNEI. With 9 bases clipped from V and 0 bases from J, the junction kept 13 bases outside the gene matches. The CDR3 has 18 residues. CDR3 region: CASWKGLAGARSSYEQYF. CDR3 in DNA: TGTGCCAGTTGGAAGGGACTAGCGGGGGCCAGGAGCTCCTACGAGCAGTACTTC.